This T cell receptor (beta chain) appears in the sequencing data of a study of OX40 agonist ivuxolimab in advanced cancers. Overall study context: Ivuxolimab, an antibody acting as an agonist of OX40 (CD134), was used to treat patients. Checkpoint inhibitors had been given previously to under 50% of patients.

The ends lost 4 bases at V and 2 bases at J; junction bases unmatched: 12. The CDR3 is 17 residues long. The V gene's germline CDR1 is SGHRS and CDR2 YFSETQ. The table came from immunoSEQ multiplex PCR; TCRdb's copy has only in-frame clones and leaves some out. The data contain tens of thousands of clones, 87% of them singletons. The TCR sequence derives from an adult with an advanced solid tumor such as melanoma, head and neck, liver or kidney cancer. The sample was CD4+ or CD8+ T cells sorted from blood, taken in a trial of the OX40 agonist ivuxolimab. This chain joins TRBV5-1 and TRBJ2-5, with TRBD1 matching over 9 bases. CDR3 region: CASSRGVLDRGQETQYF. CDR3 DNA sequence: TGCGCCAGCAGCCGGGGTGTCTTAGACAGGGGGCAAGAGACCCAGTACTTC.